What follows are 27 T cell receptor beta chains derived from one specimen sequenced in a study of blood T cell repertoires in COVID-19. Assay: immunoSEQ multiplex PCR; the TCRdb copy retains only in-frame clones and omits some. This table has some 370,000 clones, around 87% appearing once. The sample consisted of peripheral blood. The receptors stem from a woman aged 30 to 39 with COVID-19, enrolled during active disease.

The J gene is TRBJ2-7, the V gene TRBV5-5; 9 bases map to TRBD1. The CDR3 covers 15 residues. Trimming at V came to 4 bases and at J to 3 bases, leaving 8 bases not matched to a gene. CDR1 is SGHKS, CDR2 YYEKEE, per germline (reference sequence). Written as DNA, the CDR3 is TGTGCCAGCAGCAGAAACAGGGGGCCCGACTACGAGCAGTACTTC. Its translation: CASSRNRGPDYEQYF.

CDR3 sequence reads: CASSYGRGRFPDEQFF. The CDR3 region has the DNA TGTGCCAGCAGTTACGGCAGGGGGAGGTTTCCGGATGAGCAGTTCTTC. This chain joins TRBV6-5 and TRBJ2-1; D may be TRBD1 (7 bases). This CDR3 has 16 residues. Germline V gene lookup returns CDR1 MNHEY and CDR2 SVGAGI. The V and J ends lost 2 bases and 8 bases respectively, with 19 bases between them.

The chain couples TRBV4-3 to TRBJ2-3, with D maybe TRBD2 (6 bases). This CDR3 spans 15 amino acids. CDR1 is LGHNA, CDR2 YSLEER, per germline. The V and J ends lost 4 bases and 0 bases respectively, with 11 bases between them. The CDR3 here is CASSPTGGSTDTQYF. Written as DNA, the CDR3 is TGCGCCAGCAGCCCCACCGGGGGTAGCACAGATACGCAGTATTTT.

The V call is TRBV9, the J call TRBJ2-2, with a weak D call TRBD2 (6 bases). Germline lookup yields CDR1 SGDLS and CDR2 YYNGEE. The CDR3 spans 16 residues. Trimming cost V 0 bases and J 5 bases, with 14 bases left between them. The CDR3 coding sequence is TGTGCCAGCAGCGTAGGAGCCGGGACTTTAACCGGGGAGCTGTTTTTT. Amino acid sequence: CASSVGAGTLTGELFF.

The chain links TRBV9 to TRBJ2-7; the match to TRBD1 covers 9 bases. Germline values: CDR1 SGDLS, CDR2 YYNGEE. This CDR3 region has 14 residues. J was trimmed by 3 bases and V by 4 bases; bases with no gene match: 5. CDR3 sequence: CASSPGQGGYEQYF. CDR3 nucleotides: TGTGCCAGCAGCCCGGGACAGGGAGGCTACGAGCAGTACTTC. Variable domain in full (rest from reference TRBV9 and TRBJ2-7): DSGVTQTPKHLITATGQRVTLRCSPRSGDLSVYWYQQSLDQGLQFLIQYYNGEERAKGNILERFSAQQFPDLHSELNLSSLELGDSALYFCASSPGQGGYEQYFGPGTRLTVT.

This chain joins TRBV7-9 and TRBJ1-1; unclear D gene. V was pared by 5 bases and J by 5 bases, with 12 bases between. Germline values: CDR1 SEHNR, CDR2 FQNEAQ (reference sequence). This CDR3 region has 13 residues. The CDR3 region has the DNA TGTGCCAGCAGCCAACTTAGACATACTGAAGCTTTCTTT. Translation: CASSQLRHTEAFF.

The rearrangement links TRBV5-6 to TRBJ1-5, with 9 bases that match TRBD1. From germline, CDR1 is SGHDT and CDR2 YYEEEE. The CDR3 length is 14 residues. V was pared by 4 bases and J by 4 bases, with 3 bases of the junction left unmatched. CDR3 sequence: CASSIGTGNQPQHF. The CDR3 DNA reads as TGTGCCAGCAGCATAGGGACAGGGAATCAGCCCCAGCATTTT.

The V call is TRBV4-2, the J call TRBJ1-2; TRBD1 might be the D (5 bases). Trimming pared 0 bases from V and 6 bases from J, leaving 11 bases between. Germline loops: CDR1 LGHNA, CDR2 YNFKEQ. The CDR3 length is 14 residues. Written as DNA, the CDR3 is TGTGCCAGCAGCCAAGACCAGGGTTCGGATGGCTACACCTTC. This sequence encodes CASSQDQGSDGYTF.

The CDR3 loop reads CASSLSQSRLPPSPLHF. The CDR3 DNA reads TGTGCCAGCAGTTTATCCCAAAGCCGACTGCCTCCGTCACCCCTCCACTTT. This chain joins TRBV28 and TRBJ1-6, with unresolved D. CDR1 is MDHEN and CDR2 is SYDVKM in the germline V gene. The CDR3 is 17 amino acids. With 1 base removed from V and 10 bases from J, the gap between germline ends came to 20 bases.

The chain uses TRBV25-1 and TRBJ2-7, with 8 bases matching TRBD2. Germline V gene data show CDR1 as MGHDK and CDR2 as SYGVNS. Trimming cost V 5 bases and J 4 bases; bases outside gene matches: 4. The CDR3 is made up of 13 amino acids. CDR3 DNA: TGTGCCAGCAGTAGCGGGAGTGGTTACGAGCAGTACTTC. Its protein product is CASSSGSGYEQYF.

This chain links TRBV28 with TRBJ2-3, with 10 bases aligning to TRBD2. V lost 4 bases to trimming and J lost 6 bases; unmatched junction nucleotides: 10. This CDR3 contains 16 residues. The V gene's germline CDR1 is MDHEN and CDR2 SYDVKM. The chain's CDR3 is CASSSALAGVRDTQYF. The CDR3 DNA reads TGTGCCAGCAGTTCTGCTCTAGCGGGAGTTAGGGATACGCAGTATTTT.

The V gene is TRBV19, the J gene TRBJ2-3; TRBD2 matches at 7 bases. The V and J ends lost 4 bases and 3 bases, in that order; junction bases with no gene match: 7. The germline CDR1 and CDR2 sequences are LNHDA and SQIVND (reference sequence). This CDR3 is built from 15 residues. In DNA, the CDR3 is TGTGCCAGTAGTACAATAGCGGGCCCTACAGATACGCAGTATTTT. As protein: CASSTIAGPTDTQYF.

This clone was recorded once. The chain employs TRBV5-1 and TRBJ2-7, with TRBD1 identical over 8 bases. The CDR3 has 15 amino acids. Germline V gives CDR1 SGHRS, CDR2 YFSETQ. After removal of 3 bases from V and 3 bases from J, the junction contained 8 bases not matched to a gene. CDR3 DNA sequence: TGCGCCAGCAGCTCGCCACAGGGGGTCGGCTACGAGCAGTACTTC. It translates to CASSSPQGVGYEQYF.

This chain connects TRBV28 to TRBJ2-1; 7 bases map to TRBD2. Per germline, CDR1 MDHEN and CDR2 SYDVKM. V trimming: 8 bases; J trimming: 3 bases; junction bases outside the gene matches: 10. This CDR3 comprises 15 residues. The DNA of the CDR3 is TGTGCCAGCTCCCCGGGCGGGAGACGCTACAATGAGCAGTTCTTC. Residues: CASSPGGRRYNEQFF.

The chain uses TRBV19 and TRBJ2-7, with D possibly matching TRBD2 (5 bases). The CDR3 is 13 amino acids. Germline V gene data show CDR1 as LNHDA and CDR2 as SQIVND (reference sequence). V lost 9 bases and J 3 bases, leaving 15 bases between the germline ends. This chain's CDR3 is CASSRTSLYEQYF. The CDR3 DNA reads TGTGCCAGCTCGAGGACTTCTCTCTACGAGCAGTACTTC.

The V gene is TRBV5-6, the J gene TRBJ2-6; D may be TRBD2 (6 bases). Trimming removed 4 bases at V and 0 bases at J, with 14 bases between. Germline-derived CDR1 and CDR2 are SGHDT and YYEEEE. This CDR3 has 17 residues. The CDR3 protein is CASSPNFGGSGANVLTF. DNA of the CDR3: TGTGCCAGCAGCCCGAATTTCGGGGGCTCTGGGGCCAACGTCCTGACTTTC.

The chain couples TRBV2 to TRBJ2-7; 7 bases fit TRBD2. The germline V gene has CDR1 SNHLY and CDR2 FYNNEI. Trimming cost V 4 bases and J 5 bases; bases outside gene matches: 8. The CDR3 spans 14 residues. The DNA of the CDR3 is TGTGCCAGCAGTGTGGGCGGGAGTTCCCACGAGCAGTACTTC. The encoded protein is CASSVGGSSHEQYF.

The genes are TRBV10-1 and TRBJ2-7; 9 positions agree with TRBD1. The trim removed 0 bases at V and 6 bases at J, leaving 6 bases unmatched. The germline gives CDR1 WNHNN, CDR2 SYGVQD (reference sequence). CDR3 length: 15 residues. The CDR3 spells CASSESTGGWREQYF. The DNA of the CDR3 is TGCGCCAGCAGTGAGTCGACAGGGGGGTGGCGCGAGCAGTACTTC.

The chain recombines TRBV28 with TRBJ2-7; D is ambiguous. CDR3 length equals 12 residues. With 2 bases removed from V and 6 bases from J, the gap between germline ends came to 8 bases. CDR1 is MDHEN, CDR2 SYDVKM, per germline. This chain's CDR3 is CASSLVVSEQYF. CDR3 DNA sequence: TGTGCCAGCAGTTTAGTCGTTAGCGAGCAGTACTTC.

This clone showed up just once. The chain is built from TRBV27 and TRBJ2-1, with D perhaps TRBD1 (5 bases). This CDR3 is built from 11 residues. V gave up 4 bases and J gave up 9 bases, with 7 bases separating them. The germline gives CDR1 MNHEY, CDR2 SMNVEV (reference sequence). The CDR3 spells CASSWGAEQFF. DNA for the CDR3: TGTGCCAGCAGTTGGGGCGCTGAGCAGTTCTTC.

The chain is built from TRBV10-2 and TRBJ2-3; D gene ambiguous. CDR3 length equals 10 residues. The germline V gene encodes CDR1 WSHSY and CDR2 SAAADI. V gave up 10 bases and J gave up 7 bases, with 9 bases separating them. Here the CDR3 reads CATEAYTQYF. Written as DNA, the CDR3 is TGCGCCACCGAGGCGTATACGCAGTATTTT.

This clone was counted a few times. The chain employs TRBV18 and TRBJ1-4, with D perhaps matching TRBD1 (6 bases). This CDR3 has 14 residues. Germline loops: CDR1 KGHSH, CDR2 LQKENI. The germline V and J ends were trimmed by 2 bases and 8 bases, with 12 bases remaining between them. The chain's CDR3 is CASSPGGPLEKLFF. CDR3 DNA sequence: TGTGCCAGCTCACCAGGGGGCCCTTTGGAAAAACTGTTTTTT.

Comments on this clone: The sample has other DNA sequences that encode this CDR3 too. This chain's CDR3 is CASSLPPTYEQYF. The CDR3 DNA reads as TGTGCCAGCAGTTTACCGCCTACCTACGAGCAGTACTTC. The chain links TRBV28 to TRBJ2-7; D remains ambiguous. Germline-derived CDR1 and CDR2 are MDHEN and SYDVKM. Deletions cut 2 bases from V and 2 bases from J, with 7 bases between. The CDR3 has 13 residues. The variable domain in full, completed from reference TRBV28 and TRBJ2-7, reads DVKVTQSSRYLVKRTGEKVFLECVQDMDHENMFWYRQDPGLGLRLIYFSYDVKMKEKGDIPEGYSVSREKKERFSLILESASTNQTSMYLCASSLPPTYEQYFGPGTRLTVT.

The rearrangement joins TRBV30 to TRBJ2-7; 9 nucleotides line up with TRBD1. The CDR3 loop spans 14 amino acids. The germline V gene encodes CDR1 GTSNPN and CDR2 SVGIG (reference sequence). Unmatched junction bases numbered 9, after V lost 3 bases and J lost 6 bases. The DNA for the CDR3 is TGTGCCTGGAGCGGACAGGGGAGGTCGGGCGAGCAGTACTTC. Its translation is CAWSGQGRSGEQYF.

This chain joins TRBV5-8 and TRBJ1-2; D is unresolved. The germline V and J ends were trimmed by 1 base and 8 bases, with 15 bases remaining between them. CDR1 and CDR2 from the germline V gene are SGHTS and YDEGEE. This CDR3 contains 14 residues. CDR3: CASSLWEEGGGYTF. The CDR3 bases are TGTGCCAGCAGCTTGTGGGAAGAGGGAGGAGGCTACACCTTC.

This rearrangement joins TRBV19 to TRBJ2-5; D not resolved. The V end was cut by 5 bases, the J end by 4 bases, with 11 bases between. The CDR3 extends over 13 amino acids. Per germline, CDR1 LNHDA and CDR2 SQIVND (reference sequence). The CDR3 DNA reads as TGTGCCAGTAGTTTGGAGCCCCGAGAGACCCAGTACTTC. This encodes CASSLEPRETQYF.

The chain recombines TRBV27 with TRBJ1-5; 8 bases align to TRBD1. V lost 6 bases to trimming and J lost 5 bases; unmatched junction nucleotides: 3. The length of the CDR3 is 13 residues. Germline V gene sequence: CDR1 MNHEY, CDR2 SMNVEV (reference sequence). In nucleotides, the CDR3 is TGTGCCAGCAGCACAGGGGGTGATCAGCCCCAGCATTTT. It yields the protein CASSTGGDQPQHF.